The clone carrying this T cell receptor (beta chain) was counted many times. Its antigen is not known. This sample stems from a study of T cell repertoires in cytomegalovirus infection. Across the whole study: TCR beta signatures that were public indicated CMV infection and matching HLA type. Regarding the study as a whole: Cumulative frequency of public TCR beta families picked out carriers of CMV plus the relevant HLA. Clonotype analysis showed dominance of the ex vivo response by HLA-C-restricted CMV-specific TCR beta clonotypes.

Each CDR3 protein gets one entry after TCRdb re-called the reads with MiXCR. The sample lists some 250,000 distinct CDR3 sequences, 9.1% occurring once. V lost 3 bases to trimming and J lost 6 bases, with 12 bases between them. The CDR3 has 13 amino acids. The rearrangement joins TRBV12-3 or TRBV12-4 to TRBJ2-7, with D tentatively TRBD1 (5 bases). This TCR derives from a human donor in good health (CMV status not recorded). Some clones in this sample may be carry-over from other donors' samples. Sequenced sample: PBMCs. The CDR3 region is CASSLTVQGEQYF. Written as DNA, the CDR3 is TGTGCCAGCAGTTTGACCGTTCAGGGCGAGCAGTACTTC.